The next 9 T cell receptor beta chains were all read from a single sample in a study of human T cells and chemical hapten exposure. TCRdb processed the RACE reads anew with MiXCR; each CDR3 protein has one entry. The sample lists around 33,000 distinct CDR3 sequences, 10% to 15% occurring once. Time point meaning: pre-sensitization, week 0. Stated treatment: therapeutic diphenylcyclopropenone sensitization with weekly scalp DPC. The study extracted total RNA from unfractionated whole blood. The sequences come from whole blood, collected in connection with sensitization to the hapten diphenylcyclopropenone (DPC). These receptors were taken from a woman aged 40 to 50 with alopecia areata. Some clones in this sample may be carry-over from other donors' samples.

At least ten counts were recorded for this clonotype. The chain combines TRBV4-2 with TRBJ2-1; 8 bases fit TRBD1. The CDR3 spans 15 residues. Germline CDR1 and CDR2: LGHNA and YNFKEQ. Trimming removed 3 bases from V and 7 bases from J; junction bases left unmatched: 8. CDR3 DNA: TGTGCCAGCAGCCAGGAGAGACAGGGGTGGAATGAGCAGTTCTTC. It specifies CASSQERQGWNEQFF.

The chain couples TRBV5-1 to TRBJ2-2; 12 bases match TRBD2. CDR1 SGHRS and CDR2 YFSETQ come from the germline V gene. V lost 3 bases to trimming and J lost 6 bases; unmatched junction nucleotides: 3. CDR3 length equals 15 residues. CDR3 nucleotide sequence: TGCGCCAGCAGCTACCGACTAGCGGGGGCCGGGGAGCTGTTTTTT. It yields the protein CASSYRLAGAGELFF.

This clonotype was detected ten times or more. This chain connects TRBV19 to TRBJ2-5, with 7 bases lining up with TRBD1. The CDR3 contains 13 residues. V lost 6 bases to trimming and J lost 6 bases; unmatched junction nucleotides: 7. Germline CDR1 is LNHDA and CDR2 is SQIVND (reference sequence). The CDR3: CASSPRQGQTQYF. DNA for the CDR3: TGTGCCAGTAGCCCGAGACAGGGCCAGACCCAGTACTTC.

This clonotype came up many times. The chain couples TRBV2 to TRBJ2-4; 10 bases map to TRBD1. This CDR3 contains 17 residues. From germline, CDR1 is SNHLY and CDR2 FYNNEI. The V segment lost 5 bases and the J segment 4 bases; nucleotides outside the gene matches: 11. For the CDR3, the DNA is TGTGCCAGCAGTCCCCCCCTCGACAGGGGGCCAAAAAACATTCAGTACTTC. Translation gives CASSPPLDRGPKNIQYF.

At least ten counts were recorded for this clonotype. This chain connects TRBV4-3 to TRBJ2-2, with 8 positions matching TRBD2. The CDR3 is 16 amino acids. Looked up from germline, CDR1 is LGHNA and CDR2 is YSLEER. Trimming took 1 base from V and 1 from J; bases not matched to a gene: 2. The CDR3 DNA is TGCGCCAGCAGCCAAGCTGCGGGGGGGAACACCGGGGAGCTGTTTTTT. As protein: CASSQAAGGNTGELFF.

This clonotype appeared many times. The rearrangement joins TRBV28 to TRBJ2-7, with unresolved D. The V gene's germline CDR1 is MDHEN and CDR2 SYDVKM. With 10 bases removed from V and 4 bases from J, the gap between germline ends came to 14 bases. The CDR3 runs to 12 residues. CDR3 residues: CATSTEDYEQYF. The CDR3, as DNA: TGTGCCACCTCGACGGAAGATTACGAGCAGTACTTC.

At least ten counts were recorded for this clonotype. This chain links TRBV14 with TRBJ2-5, with D hard to call. Germline CDR1 SGHDN, CDR2 FVKESK. Trimming took off 4 bases at V and 2 bases at J, with 23 bases between the two ends. The CDR3 spans 18 residues. The DNA for the CDR3 is TGTGCCAGCAGCCCTCGACCAGACGCCGTAGTAGGGCAAGAGACCCAGTACTTC. Its protein is CASSPRPDAVVGQETQYF.

The gene calls are TRBV15 and TRBJ2-3, with a weak D call TRBD2 (6 bases). Per germline, CDR1 LNHNV and CDR2 YYDKDF (reference sequence). The CDR3 is 17 residues long. V lost 1 base to trimming and J lost 4 bases, with 18 bases between them. CDR3 nucleotides: TGTGCCACCAGCAGAGGGTTGGGCGGGATTAGGGCAGATACGCAGTATTTT. Its translation: CATSRGLGGIRADTQYF.

This clonotype was seen a few times. The V call is TRBV28, the J call TRBJ2-1; 9 nucleotides align to TRBD2. Germline V gene sequence: CDR1 MDHEN, CDR2 SYDVKM. The CDR3 extends over 16 amino acids. The V and J ends lost 2 bases and 5 bases, in that order; junction bases with no gene match: 7. CDR3 protein: CASSLPVAGENNEQFF. The CDR3 coding sequence is TGTGCCAGCAGTTTACCTGTAGCGGGGGAGAACAATGAGCAGTTCTTC.